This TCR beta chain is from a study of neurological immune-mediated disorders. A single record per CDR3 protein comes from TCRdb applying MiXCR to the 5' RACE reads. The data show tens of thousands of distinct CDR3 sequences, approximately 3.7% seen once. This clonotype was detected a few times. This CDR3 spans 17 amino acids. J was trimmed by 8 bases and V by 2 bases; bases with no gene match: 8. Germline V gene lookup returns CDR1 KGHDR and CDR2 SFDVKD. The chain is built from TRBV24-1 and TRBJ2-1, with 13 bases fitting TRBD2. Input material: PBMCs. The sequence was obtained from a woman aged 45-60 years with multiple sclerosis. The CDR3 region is CATSDSGLAGVVYEQFF. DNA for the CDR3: TGTGCCACCAGTGATTCCGGACTAGCGGGAGTGGTGTATGAGCAGTTCTTC.